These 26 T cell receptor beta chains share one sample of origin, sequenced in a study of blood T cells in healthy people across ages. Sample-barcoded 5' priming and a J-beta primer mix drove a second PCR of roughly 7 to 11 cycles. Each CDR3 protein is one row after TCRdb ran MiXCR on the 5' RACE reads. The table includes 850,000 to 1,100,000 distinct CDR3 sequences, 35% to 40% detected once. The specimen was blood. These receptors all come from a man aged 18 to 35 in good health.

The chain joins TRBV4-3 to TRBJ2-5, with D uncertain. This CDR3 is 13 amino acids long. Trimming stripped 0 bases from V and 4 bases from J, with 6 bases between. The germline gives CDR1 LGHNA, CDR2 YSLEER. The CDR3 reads CASSQDLPETQYF. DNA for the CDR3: TGCGCCAGCAGCCAAGATCTCCCAGAGACCCAGTACTTC.

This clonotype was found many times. The CDR3: CAISDGGPDTQYF. In DNA form, the CDR3 reads TGTGCCATCAGTGACGGCGGCCCCGATACGCAGTATTTT. The V call is TRBV10-3, the J call TRBJ2-3; no definite D call. This CDR3 has 13 amino acids. Trimming stripped 3 bases from V and 6 bases from J, with 10 bases between. Germline lookup yields CDR1 ENHRY and CDR2 SYGVKD.

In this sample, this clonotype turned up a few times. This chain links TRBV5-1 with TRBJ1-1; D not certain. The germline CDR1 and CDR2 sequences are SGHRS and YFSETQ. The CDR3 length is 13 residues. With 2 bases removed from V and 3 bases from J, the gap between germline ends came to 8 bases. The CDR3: CASSFDSDTEAFF. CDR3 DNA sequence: TGCGCCAGCAGCTTTGACTCGGACACTGAAGCTTTCTTT.

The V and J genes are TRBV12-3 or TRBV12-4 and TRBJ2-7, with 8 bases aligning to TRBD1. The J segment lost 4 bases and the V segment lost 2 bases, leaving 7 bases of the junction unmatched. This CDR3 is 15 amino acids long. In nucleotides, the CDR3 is TGTGCCAGCAGTTTATATCCAGGGGGCGAGTACGAGCAGTACTTC. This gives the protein CASSLYPGGEYEQYF.

The CDR3 loop reads CASSPGTGGEVLEKLFF. The CDR3 DNA reads as TGCGCCAGCAGCCCGGGGACAGGGGGCGAAGTTCTCGAAAAACTGTTTTTT. The chain joins TRBV5-1 to TRBJ1-4; 12 positions agree with TRBD1. CDR3 length equals 17 residues. The trim removed 4 bases at V and 8 bases at J, leaving 12 bases unmatched. Germline assignment: CDR1 SGHRS and CDR2 YFSETQ.

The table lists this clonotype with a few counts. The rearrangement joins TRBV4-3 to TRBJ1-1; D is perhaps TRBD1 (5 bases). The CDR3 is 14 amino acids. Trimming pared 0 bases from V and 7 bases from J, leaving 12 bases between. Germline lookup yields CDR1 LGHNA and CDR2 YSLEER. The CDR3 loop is CASSQDKGRVEAFF. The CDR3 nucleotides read TGCGCCAGCAGCCAAGATAAGGGACGCGTTGAAGCTTTCTTT.

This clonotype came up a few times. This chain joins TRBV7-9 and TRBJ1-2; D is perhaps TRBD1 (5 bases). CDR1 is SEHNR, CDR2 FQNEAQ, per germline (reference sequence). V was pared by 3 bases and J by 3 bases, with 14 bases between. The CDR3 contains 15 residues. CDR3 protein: CASSFGQGADYGYTF. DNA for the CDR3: TGTGCCAGCAGCTTCGGGCAGGGAGCTGACTATGGCTACACCTTC.

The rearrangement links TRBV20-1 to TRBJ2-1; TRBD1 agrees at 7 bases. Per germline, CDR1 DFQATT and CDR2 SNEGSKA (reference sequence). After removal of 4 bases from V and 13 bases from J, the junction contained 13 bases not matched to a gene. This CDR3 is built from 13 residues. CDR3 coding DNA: TGCAGTGCTACGACAGGGTATAAACAGACCCAGTTCTTC. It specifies CSATTGYKQTQFF.

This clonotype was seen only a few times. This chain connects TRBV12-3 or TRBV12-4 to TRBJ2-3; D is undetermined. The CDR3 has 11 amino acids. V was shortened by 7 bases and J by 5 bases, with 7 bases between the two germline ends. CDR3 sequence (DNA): TGTGCCAGCACCATAAGAGATACGCAGTATTTT. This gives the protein CASTIRDTQYF.

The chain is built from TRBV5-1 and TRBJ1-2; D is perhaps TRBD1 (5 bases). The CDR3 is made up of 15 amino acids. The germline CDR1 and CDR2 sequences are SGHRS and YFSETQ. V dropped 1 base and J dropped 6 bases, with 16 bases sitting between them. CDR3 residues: CASSLFVSGMDGYTF. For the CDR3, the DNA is TGCGCCAGCAGCTTGTTTGTATCAGGGATGGATGGCTACACCTTC.

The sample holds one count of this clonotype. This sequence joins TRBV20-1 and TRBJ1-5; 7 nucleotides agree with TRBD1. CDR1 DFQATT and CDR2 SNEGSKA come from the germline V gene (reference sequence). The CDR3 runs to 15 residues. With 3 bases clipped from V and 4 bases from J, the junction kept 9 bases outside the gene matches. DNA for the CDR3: TGCAGTGCTAGGGGTATCCAGGGGGGGAATCAGCCCCAGCATTTT. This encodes CSARGIQGGNQPQHF.

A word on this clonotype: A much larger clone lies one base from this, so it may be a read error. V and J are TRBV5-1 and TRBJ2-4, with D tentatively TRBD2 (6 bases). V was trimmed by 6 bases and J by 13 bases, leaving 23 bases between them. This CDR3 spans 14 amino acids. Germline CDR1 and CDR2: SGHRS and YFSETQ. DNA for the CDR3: TGCGCCAGCAATCCGCGGGGATATGGGGATGAGCAGTACTTC. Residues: CASNPRGYGDEQYF.

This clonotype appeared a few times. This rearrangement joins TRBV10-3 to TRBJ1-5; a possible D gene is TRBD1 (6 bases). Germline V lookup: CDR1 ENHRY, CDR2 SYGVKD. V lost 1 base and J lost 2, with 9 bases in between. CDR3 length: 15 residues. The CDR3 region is CAISELGQGNQPQHF. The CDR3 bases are TGTGCCATCAGTGAGTTGGGACAAGGCAATCAGCCCCAGCATTTT.

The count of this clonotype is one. The CDR3 nucleotides are TGTGCCAGCTCACCCGGGACAGGGGGCATTCTGACAGATACGCAGTATTTT. Protein: CASSPGTGGILTDTQYF. V and J are TRBV18 and TRBJ2-3; 12 nucleotides line up with TRBD1. Per the germline V gene, CDR1 is KGHSH and CDR2 is LQKENI. The V and J ends lost 3 bases and 3 bases, in that order; junction bases with no gene match: 7. The CDR3 has 17 residues.

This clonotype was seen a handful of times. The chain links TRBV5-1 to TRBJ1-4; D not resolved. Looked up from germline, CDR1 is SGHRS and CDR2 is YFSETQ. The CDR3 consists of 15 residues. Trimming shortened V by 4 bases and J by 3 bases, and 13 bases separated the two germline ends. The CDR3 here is CASSPSGESNEKLFF. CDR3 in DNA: TGCGCCAGCAGCCCATCTGGGGAATCTAATGAAAAACTGTTTTTT.

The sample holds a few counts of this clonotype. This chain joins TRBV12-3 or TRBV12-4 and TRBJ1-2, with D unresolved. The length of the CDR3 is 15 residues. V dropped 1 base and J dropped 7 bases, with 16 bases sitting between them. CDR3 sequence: CASSLGAGSPPGYTF. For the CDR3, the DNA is TGTGCCAGCAGTTTAGGGGCAGGCAGCCCGCCTGGCTACACCTTC.

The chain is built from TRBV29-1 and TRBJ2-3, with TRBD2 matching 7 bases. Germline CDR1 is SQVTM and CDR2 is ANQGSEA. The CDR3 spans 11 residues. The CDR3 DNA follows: TGCAGTCGGGGGGAGGGAGATACGCAGTATTTT. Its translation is CSRGEGDTQYF.

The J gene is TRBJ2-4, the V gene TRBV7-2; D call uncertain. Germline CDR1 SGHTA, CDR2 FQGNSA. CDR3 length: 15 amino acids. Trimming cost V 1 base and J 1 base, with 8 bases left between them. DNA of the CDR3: TGTGCCAGCAGCTTAGTGGCAGCCGCCAAAAACATTCAGTACTTC. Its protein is CASSLVAAAKNIQYF.

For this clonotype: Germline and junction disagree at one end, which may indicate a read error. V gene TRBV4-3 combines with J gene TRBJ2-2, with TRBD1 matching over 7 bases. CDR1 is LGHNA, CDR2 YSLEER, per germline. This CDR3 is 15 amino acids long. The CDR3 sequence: CASRQDRVFTGELFF. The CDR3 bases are TGCGCCAGCAGGCAAGACAGGGTGTTCACCGGGGAGCTGTTTTTT.

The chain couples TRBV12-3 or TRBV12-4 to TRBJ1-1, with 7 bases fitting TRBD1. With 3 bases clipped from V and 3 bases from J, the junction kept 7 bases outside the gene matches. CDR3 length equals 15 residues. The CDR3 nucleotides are TGTGCCAGCAGTTTTTCCGACAGGGAGGACACTGAAGCTTTCTTT. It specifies CASSFSDREDTEAFF.

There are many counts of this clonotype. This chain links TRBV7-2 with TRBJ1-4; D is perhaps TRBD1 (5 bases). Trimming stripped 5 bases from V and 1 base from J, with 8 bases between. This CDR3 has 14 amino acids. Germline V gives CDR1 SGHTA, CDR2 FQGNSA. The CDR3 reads CASSPGGTNEKLFF. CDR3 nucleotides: TGTGCCAGCAGCCCGGGGGGAACTAATGAAAAACTGTTTTTT.

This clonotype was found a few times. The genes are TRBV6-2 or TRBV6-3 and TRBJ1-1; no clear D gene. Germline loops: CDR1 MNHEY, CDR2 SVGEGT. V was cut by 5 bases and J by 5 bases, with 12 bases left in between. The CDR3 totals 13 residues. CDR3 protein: CASSLLQQTEAFF. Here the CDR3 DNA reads TGTGCCAGCAGTCTCCTACAGCAGACTGAAGCTTTCTTT.

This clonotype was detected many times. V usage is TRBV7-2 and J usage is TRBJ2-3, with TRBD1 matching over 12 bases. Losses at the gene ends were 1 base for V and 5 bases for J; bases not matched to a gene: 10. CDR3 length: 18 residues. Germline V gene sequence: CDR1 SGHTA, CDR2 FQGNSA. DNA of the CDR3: TGTGCCAGCAGCTTAGTTATTGTGGGACAGGGGGCGGGAGATACGCAGTATTTT. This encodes CASSLVIVGQGAGDTQYF.

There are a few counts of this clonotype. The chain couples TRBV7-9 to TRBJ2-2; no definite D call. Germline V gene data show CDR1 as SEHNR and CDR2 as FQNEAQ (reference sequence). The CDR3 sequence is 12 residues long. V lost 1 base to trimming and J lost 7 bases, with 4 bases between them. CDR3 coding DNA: TGTGCCAGCAGCTTAGAGGACGGGGAGCTGTTTTTT. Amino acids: CASSLEDGELFF. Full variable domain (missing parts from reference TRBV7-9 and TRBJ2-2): DTGVSQNPRHKITKRGQNVTFRCDPISEHNRLYWYRQTLGQGPEFLTYFQNEAQLEKSRLLSDRFSAERPKGSFSTLEIQRTEQGDSAMYLCASSLEDGELFFGEGSRLTVL.

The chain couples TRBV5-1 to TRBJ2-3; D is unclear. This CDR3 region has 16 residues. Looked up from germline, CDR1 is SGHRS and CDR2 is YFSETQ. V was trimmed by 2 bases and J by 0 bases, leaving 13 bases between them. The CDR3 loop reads CASSFRLEHSTDTQYF. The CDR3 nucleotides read TGCGCCAGCAGCTTTAGACTTGAGCATAGCACAGATACGCAGTATTTT.

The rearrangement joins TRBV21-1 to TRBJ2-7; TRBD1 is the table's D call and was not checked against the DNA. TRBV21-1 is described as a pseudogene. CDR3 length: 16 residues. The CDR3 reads CASSGRDRGDKSEQYF. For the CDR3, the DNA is TGTGCCAGCAGCGGAAGGGACAGGGGGGATAAGAGCGAGCAGTACTTC.